This TCR beta chain was sequenced during a study of shared clonotypes between healthy human individuals. This CDR3 comprises 18 residues. V trimming: 0 bases; J trimming: 6 bases; junction bases outside the gene matches: 9. Germline CDR1 SGHTA, CDR2 FQGNSA. This clone was recorded only once. The antigen is not known. Roughly 200 ng DNA, tens of thousands of T cell genomes, went into each sorted-subset replicate PCR. The data were produced by immunoSEQ multiplex PCR, yet TCRdb's version contains in-frame clones alone and is incomplete. The sample yields about 2.4 million clones, under 95% seen once. Broader study findings: Naive subsets usually exceeded memory subsets in estimated richness.

A CD45RA-negative memory subset and a CD45RA+ naive subset were separated from the CD4+ cells. Input material: naive CD4+ T cells from PBMCs. Subset specified: CD45RA+ positively selected. The sequence was obtained from a man between 18 and 35 years old in good health. Some clones in this sample may be carry-over from other donors' samples. This rearrangement joins TRBV7-2 to TRBJ2-7; 15 bases agree with TRBD2. This chain's CDR3 is CASSLAPPGLAGGPEQYF. For the CDR3, the DNA is TGTGCCAGCAGCTTAGCCCCACCCGGACTAGCGGGAGGGCCCGAGCAGTACTTC. Variable domain in full (rest from reference TRBV7-2 and TRBJ2-7): GAGVSQSPSNKVTEKGKDVELRCDPISGHTALYWYRQSLGQGLEFLIYFQGNSAPDKSGLPSDRFSAERTGGSVSTLTIQRTQQEDSAVYLCASSLAPPGLAGGPEQYFGPGTRLTVT.